This T cell receptor (beta chain) was sequenced in a study of shared clonotypes between healthy human individuals. Study information: With ages of 18 to 49, the donors were a couple of women and three men. The study, taken as a whole, reports: When naive CD4 clonotypes were compared across several donors, around 5% were shared. Relative to their counterparts shared across all four donors, non-shared clonotypes exhibited diminished generation probabilities.

CD45RO-negative, CCR7-selected cells formed the naive CD8 fraction, which excluded terminally differentiated effector memory CD45RA+ cells. Regarding this clone: Its specificity is unknown.

Across several immunoSEQ plates, the genomic DNA of each subset was split evenly. TCRdb's table, derived via immunoSEQ multiplex PCR, lists solely in-frame clones and lacks some. The sample includes approximately 2,000,000 clones, around 93% of them seen just once. The V end was cut by 3 bases, the J end by 4 bases, with 12 bases between. Germline-derived CDR1 and CDR2 are MGHRA and YSYEKL. The CDR3 has 15 amino acids. The sample consisted of naive CD8+ T cells from PBMCs. This sequence was found in a man aged 18-30 years in good health. Some clones in this sample may be carry-over from other donors' samples. V and J are TRBV4-1 and TRBJ2-2; no reliable D call. The CDR3: CASSHDEALTGELFF. For the CDR3, the DNA is TGCGCCAGCAGCCATGATGAAGCCCTCACCGGGGAGCTGTTTTTT.